A single sample is the source of the 31 T cell receptor beta chains below, sequenced in a study of early T cells in non-severe SARS-CoV-2 infection. MiXCR was run by TCRdb on the 5' RACE reads, yielding one entry per CDR3 protein. The sample consists of some 54,000 distinct CDR3 sequences, approximately 10% of them appearing once. Sequencing was performed on whole blood. The receptors were gathered from an adult who was a healthcare worker with PCR-confirmed SARS-CoV-2 infection or an uninfected control (not recorded which).

This chain connects TRBV6-6 to TRBJ1-1; D ambiguous. CDR1 is MNHNY, CDR2 SVGAGI, per germline (reference sequence). This CDR3 contains 12 residues. V was clipped by 3 bases and J by 9 bases, with 11 bases between them. The CDR3 DNA is TGTGCCAGCAGTTATAGTACGGACCAAGCTTTCTTT. Its translation is CASSYSTDQAFF.

This clonotype was picked up a small number of times. The chain is built from TRBV10-3 and TRBJ2-1; no clear D. V gave up 2 bases and J gave up 4 bases, with 9 bases separating them. The CDR3 loop spans 14 amino acids. The germline gives CDR1 ENHRY, CDR2 SYGVKD. The CDR3 sequence is CAISEEAWYNEQFF. The CDR3 DNA is TGTGCCATCAGTGAGGAGGCCTGGTACAATGAGCAGTTCTTC.

This clonotype was counted at least ten times. This sequence joins TRBV20-1 and TRBJ2-4; TRBD2 is a possible D gene (6 bases). This CDR3 has 13 amino acids. V gave up 3 bases and J gave up 9 bases, with 15 bases separating them. Per the germline V gene, CDR1 is DFQATT and CDR2 is SNEGSKA (reference sequence). CDR3 sequence: CSARQGVGGIQYF. The DNA for the CDR3 is TGCAGTGCTAGGCAGGGAGTGGGGGGCATTCAGTACTTC.

This clonotype occurred many times. The chain links TRBV2 to TRBJ2-1; D is unclear. The CDR3 length is 11 residues. V was pared by 6 bases and J by 6 bases, with 6 bases between. The germline CDR1 and CDR2 sequences are SNHLY and FYNNEI. This chain's CDR3 is CASRLRNEQFF. The DNA of the CDR3 is TGTGCCAGCAGACTCCGCAATGAGCAGTTCTTC. The complete variable domain, with remaining parts taken from reference TRBV2 and TRBJ2-1, reads EPEVTQTPSHQVTQMGQEVILRCVPISNHLYFYWYRQILGQKVEFLVSFYNNEISEKSEIFDDQFSVERPDGSNFTLKIRSTKLEDSAMYFCASRLRNEQFFGPGTRLTVL.

This clonotype has at least ten counts. This sequence joins TRBV5-1 and TRBJ2-7; no clear D. V was trimmed by 1 base and J by 5 bases, leaving 13 bases between them. CDR3 length: 14 residues. Germline loops: CDR1 SGHRS, CDR2 YFSETQ. Here the CDR3 DNA reads TGCGCCAGCAGCTTGAGGGCATTGGGCGACGAGCAGTACTTC. The encoded protein is CASSLRALGDEQYF.

Only a few counts were recorded for this clonotype. The chain recombines TRBV6-2 or TRBV6-3 with TRBJ2-5, with 9 bases aligning to TRBD2. This CDR3 spans 16 amino acids. In germline, CDR1 is MNHEY, CDR2 SVGEGT. Trimming at V came to 7 bases and at J to 2 bases, leaving 11 bases not matched to a gene. CDR3 loop: CASKGERGDYQETQYF. The CDR3 nucleotides read TGTGCCAGCAAGGGAGAGCGGGGGGACTATCAAGAGACCCAGTACTTC.

This clonotype was seen many times. The chain uses TRBV9 and TRBJ1-5; D is possibly TRBD1 (5 bases). CDR3 length: 15 residues. V was cut by 0 bases and J by 2 bases, with 9 bases left in between. Germline CDR1 and CDR2: SGDLS and YYNGEE. For the CDR3, the DNA is TGTGCCAGCAGCGTAGGAGGGACTGGCAATCAGCCCCAGCATTTT. It specifies CASSVGGTGNQPQHF.

V is TRBV6-2 or TRBV6-3 and J is TRBJ2-3; TRBD2 aligns across 9 bases. The trim removed 10 bases at V and 6 bases at J, leaving 11 bases unmatched. The CDR3 consists of 14 residues. CDR1 and CDR2 (germline): MNHEY, SVGEGT. In DNA, the CDR3 is TGTGCCACCGTTAGCGGGAGATTCACCGATACGCAGTATTTT. The encoded protein is CATVSGRFTDTQYF.

This clonotype was seen at least ten times. The CDR3 region is CASSYSKGGDYGYTF. CDR3 DNA sequence: TGTGCCAGCAGTTACTCGAAAGGGGGCGACTATGGCTACACCTTC. The chain uses TRBV6-6 and TRBJ1-2, with 7 bases lining up with TRBD1. In germline, CDR1 is MNHNY, CDR2 SVGAGI (reference sequence). V lost 0 bases, J lost 3 bases, and 4 bases stayed unmatched. There are 15 residues in the CDR3.

This clonotype was picked up a small number of times. This chain links TRBV20-1 with TRBJ2-7, with D unclear. The CDR3 runs 11 residues. The germline V gene has CDR1 DFQATT and CDR2 SNEGSKA (reference sequence). The V and J ends lost 2 bases and 6 bases respectively, with 8 bases between them. CDR3 in amino acids: CSARPDSEQYF. The CDR3 DNA reads TGCAGTGCTAGACCCGACTCCGAGCAGTACTTC.

Many counts were recorded for this clonotype. The chain uses TRBV3-1 and TRBJ2-3, with unresolved D. Germline V gene lookup returns CDR1 LGHDT and CDR2 YNNKEL (reference sequence). The CDR3 covers 13 residues. Trimming cost V 5 bases and J 1 base, with 7 bases left between them. CDR3 region: CASSEGGTDTQYF. The DNA of the CDR3 is TGTGCCAGCAGCGAAGGAGGCACAGATACGCAGTATTTT.

This clonotype was found many times. The CDR3: CASSPLGREQFF. The CDR3 DNA reads as TGTGCCAGCAGCCCTCTTGGAAGAGAGCAGTTCTTC. This chain joins TRBV7-6 and TRBJ2-1; D is uncertain. The germline gives CDR1 SGHVS, CDR2 FNYEAQ. CDR3 size: 12 residues. With 5 bases removed from V and 10 bases from J, the gap between germline ends came to 12 bases.

This clonotype was counted ten times or more. The V and J genes are TRBV6-5 and TRBJ1-1; D is undetermined. The CDR3 totals 13 residues. The V gene lost 0 bases and the J gene lost 5 bases, with 7 bases spanning the gap. Germline-derived CDR1 and CDR2 are MNHEY and SVGAGI. The DNA of the CDR3 is TGTGCCAGCAGTTACTCAATGGGGACTGAAGCTTTCTTT. Translating it yields CASSYSMGTEAFF.

This clonotype was detected many times. CDR3 residues: CASSPWSASPLHF. Here the CDR3 DNA reads TGTGCCAGCAGCCCTTGGTCGGCTTCACCCCTCCACTTT. The J gene is TRBJ1-6, the V gene TRBV5-8, with D uncertain. Germline CDR1 SGHTS, CDR2 YDEGEE. This CDR3 has 13 amino acids. V was trimmed by 4 bases and J by 9 bases, leaving 11 bases between them.

There are a few counts of this clonotype. The DNA for the CDR3 is TGCGCCAGCTCCCGACAGGTCAGGGGAGATACGCAGTATTTT. It encodes CASSRQVRGDTQYF. The rearrangement uses TRBV10-2 and TRBJ2-3; D is perhaps TRBD1 (6 bases). V dropped 8 bases and J dropped 5 bases, with 17 bases sitting between them. Germline V gene data show CDR1 as WSHSY and CDR2 as SAAADI. The CDR3 totals 14 residues.

A few counts support this clonotype. V is TRBV29-1 and J is TRBJ2-3; D might be TRBD2 (5 bases). This CDR3 region has 11 residues. V lost 2 bases and J 5 bases, leaving 5 bases between the germline ends. Germline V CDR1 and CDR2: SQVTM, ANQGSEA. CDR3 region: CSVESGDTQYF. The CDR3, as DNA: TGCAGCGTTGAAAGCGGAGATACGCAGTATTTT.

The sample holds many counts of this clonotype. Written as DNA, the CDR3 is TGTGCCAGCAACCTACAGGGCTACAATGAGCAGTTCTTC. Amino acids: CASNLQGYNEQFF. The V gene is TRBV2, the J gene TRBJ2-1; D might be TRBD1 (6 bases). Looked up from germline, CDR1 is SNHLY and CDR2 is FYNNEI. Trimming took 7 bases from V and 3 from J, leaving 10 bases between them. The CDR3 covers 13 residues. The variable domain in full, with the rest retrieved from reference TRBV2 and TRBJ2-1, is EPEVTQTPSHQVTQMGQEVILRCVPISNHLYFYWYRQILGQKVEFLVSFYNNEISEKSEIFDDQFSVERPDGSNFTLKIRSTKLEDSAMYFCASNLQGYNEQFFGPGTRLTVL.

The CDR3 region has the DNA TGTGCCAGCAGCCAAGAATCACAGCCGGAGGGCGAAGCTTTCTTT. Translating gives CASSQESQPEGEAFF. V usage is TRBV3-1 and J usage is TRBJ1-1, with D hard to call. Germline V gives CDR1 LGHDT, CDR2 YNNKEL (reference sequence). This CDR3 spans 15 amino acids. The V and J ends lost 0 bases and 8 bases respectively, with 16 bases between them.

In nucleotides, the CDR3 is TGTGCCAGCAGTCTTGCCGGTCGTAGCACTGAAGCTTTCTTT. This translates into CASSLAGRSTEAFF. The chain links TRBV6-2 or TRBV6-3 to TRBJ1-1; D gene uncertain. Deletions cut 5 bases from V and 4 bases from J, with 14 bases between. Germline V CDR1 and CDR2: MNHEY, SVGEGT. The CDR3 sequence is 14 residues long.

This chain uses TRBV5-5 with TRBJ2-3; D not resolved. The CDR3 is made up of 16 amino acids. With 1 base removed from V and 2 bases from J, the gap between germline ends came to 14 bases. CDR1 and CDR2 (germline): SGHKS, YYEKEE (reference sequence). CDR3 region: CASSLWASAYTDTQYF. CDR3 coding DNA: TGTGCCAGCAGCTTGTGGGCCAGCGCATACACAGATACGCAGTATTTT.

The sample holds many counts of this clonotype. The V and J genes are TRBV6-2 or TRBV6-3 and TRBJ2-6, with a possible D match to TRBD1 (6 bases). The CDR3 totals 15 residues. Germline V CDR1 and CDR2: MNHEY, SVGEGT. Trimming cost V 5 bases and J 4 bases, with 12 bases left between them. CDR3 DNA sequence: TGTGCCAGCAGTAGAACAGGGTTCGGGGCCAACGTCCTGACTTTC. Protein product: CASSRTGFGANVLTF.

The rearrangement links TRBV7-3 to TRBJ2-6; the match to TRBD1 covers 11 bases. The V gene's germline CDR1 is SGHTA and CDR2 FQGTGA. V lost 1 base, J lost 0 bases, and 2 bases stayed unmatched. The CDR3 runs 18 residues. For the CDR3, the DNA is TGTGCCAGCAGCTTAATTGGGACAGGGGGCTCTGGGGCCAACGTCCTGACTTTC. Translated: CASSLIGTGGSGANVLTF.

Ten or more counts support this clonotype. J is TRBJ2-5 and V is TRBV20-1; perhaps TRBD2 as D (5 bases). Germline assignment: CDR1 DFQATT and CDR2 SNEGSKA (reference sequence). The V and J ends lost 0 bases and 5 bases respectively, with 16 bases between them. The CDR3 has 15 residues. The CDR3 DNA follows: TGCAGTGCTAGAGACGGGCTAGCCGTAGAGGAGACCCAGTACTTC. Amino acid sequence: CSARDGLAVEETQYF.

There are many counts of this clonotype. This chain joins TRBV20-1 and TRBJ2-7; perhaps TRBD2 as D (6 bases). V lost 6 bases to trimming and J lost 2 bases, with 14 bases between them. CDR1 is DFQATT and CDR2 is SNEGSKA in the germline V gene (reference sequence). This CDR3 spans 13 amino acids. The CDR3 protein is CSAPGTFTYEQYF. The CDR3 DNA reads TGCAGTGCCCCCGGGACTTTCACCTACGAGCAGTACTTC.

This clonotype showed up just a few times. The chain carries TRBV14 and TRBJ2-5, with D tentatively TRBD1 (6 bases). Trimming took off 6 bases at V and 2 bases at J, with 16 bases between the two ends. Per the germline V gene, CDR1 is SGHDN and CDR2 is FVKESK. CDR3 length: 15 amino acids. The CDR3 DNA reads TGTGCCAGCAGTGACCTTACAGGGTCTCAAGAGACCCAGTACTTC. Translated, it gives CASSDLTGSQETQYF.

This clonotype was counted a few times. V gene TRBV20-1 combines with J gene TRBJ2-5; 9 nucleotides match TRBD2. Germline CDR1 DFQATT, CDR2 SNEGSKA (reference sequence). The CDR3 is made up of 19 amino acids. V dropped 0 bases and J dropped 2; count of bases not matched to a gene: 16. The CDR3 DNA reads as TGCAGTGCTAGAGAGATGGGGTTAAGGAGACTAGCGGATCAAGAGACCCAGTACTTC. Amino acids: CSAREMGLRRLADQETQYF.

This clonotype was detected ten times or more. The gene calls are TRBV4-2 and TRBJ2-7; D is undetermined. The CDR3 covers 15 residues. Trimming pared 0 bases from V and 5 bases from J, leaving 14 bases between. Germline CDR1 is LGHNA and CDR2 is YNFKEQ. CDR3 residues: CASSQDNGHSDEQYF. As DNA, the CDR3 is TGTGCCAGCAGCCAAGATAATGGGCACAGCGACGAGCAGTACTTC.

This clonotype was observed a handful of times. The V gene is TRBV11-2, the J gene TRBJ1-2; D remains unclear. Trimming removed 3 bases at V and 6 bases at J, with 17 bases between. The CDR3 extends over 15 amino acids. Per germline, CDR1 SGHAT and CDR2 FQNNGV. DNA of the CDR3: TGTGCCAGCAGCTTGGAACCGCGTCTAGGAAATGGCTACACCTTC. Protein sequence: CASSLEPRLGNGYTF.

This rearrangement joins TRBV7-2 to TRBJ2-3; D may be TRBD1 (5 bases). The CDR3 contains 15 residues. CDR1 and CDR2 (germline): SGHTA, FQGNSA. Trimming removed 5 bases from V and 4 bases from J, with 16 bases in between. CDR3 nucleotide sequence: TGTGCCAGCAGCCCCCCCCAGGGTATGGCAGATACGCAGTATTTT. This encodes CASSPPQGMADTQYF.

The chain joins TRBV11-2 to TRBJ2-5; 8 positions match TRBD2. V lost 7 bases and J lost 5; bases outside the gene matches: 6. CDR3 length equals 13 residues. Germline V lookup: CDR1 SGHAT, CDR2 FQNNGV. The CDR3 region has the DNA TGTGCCAGCACCGGGGGGGCCGGGGAGACCCAGTACTTC. Translated: CASTGGAGETQYF.

There are a few counts of this clonotype. The chain employs TRBV7-8 and TRBJ2-3; D unclear. This CDR3 contains 15 residues. Germline V gene sequence: CDR1 SGHVS, CDR2 FQNEAQ. V shed 4 bases and J shed 1 base, with 12 bases lying between them. CDR3 amino acids: CASSSRVSRTDTQYF. The DNA for the CDR3 is TGTGCCAGCAGCTCTAGGGTTTCCCGCACAGATACGCAGTATTTT.